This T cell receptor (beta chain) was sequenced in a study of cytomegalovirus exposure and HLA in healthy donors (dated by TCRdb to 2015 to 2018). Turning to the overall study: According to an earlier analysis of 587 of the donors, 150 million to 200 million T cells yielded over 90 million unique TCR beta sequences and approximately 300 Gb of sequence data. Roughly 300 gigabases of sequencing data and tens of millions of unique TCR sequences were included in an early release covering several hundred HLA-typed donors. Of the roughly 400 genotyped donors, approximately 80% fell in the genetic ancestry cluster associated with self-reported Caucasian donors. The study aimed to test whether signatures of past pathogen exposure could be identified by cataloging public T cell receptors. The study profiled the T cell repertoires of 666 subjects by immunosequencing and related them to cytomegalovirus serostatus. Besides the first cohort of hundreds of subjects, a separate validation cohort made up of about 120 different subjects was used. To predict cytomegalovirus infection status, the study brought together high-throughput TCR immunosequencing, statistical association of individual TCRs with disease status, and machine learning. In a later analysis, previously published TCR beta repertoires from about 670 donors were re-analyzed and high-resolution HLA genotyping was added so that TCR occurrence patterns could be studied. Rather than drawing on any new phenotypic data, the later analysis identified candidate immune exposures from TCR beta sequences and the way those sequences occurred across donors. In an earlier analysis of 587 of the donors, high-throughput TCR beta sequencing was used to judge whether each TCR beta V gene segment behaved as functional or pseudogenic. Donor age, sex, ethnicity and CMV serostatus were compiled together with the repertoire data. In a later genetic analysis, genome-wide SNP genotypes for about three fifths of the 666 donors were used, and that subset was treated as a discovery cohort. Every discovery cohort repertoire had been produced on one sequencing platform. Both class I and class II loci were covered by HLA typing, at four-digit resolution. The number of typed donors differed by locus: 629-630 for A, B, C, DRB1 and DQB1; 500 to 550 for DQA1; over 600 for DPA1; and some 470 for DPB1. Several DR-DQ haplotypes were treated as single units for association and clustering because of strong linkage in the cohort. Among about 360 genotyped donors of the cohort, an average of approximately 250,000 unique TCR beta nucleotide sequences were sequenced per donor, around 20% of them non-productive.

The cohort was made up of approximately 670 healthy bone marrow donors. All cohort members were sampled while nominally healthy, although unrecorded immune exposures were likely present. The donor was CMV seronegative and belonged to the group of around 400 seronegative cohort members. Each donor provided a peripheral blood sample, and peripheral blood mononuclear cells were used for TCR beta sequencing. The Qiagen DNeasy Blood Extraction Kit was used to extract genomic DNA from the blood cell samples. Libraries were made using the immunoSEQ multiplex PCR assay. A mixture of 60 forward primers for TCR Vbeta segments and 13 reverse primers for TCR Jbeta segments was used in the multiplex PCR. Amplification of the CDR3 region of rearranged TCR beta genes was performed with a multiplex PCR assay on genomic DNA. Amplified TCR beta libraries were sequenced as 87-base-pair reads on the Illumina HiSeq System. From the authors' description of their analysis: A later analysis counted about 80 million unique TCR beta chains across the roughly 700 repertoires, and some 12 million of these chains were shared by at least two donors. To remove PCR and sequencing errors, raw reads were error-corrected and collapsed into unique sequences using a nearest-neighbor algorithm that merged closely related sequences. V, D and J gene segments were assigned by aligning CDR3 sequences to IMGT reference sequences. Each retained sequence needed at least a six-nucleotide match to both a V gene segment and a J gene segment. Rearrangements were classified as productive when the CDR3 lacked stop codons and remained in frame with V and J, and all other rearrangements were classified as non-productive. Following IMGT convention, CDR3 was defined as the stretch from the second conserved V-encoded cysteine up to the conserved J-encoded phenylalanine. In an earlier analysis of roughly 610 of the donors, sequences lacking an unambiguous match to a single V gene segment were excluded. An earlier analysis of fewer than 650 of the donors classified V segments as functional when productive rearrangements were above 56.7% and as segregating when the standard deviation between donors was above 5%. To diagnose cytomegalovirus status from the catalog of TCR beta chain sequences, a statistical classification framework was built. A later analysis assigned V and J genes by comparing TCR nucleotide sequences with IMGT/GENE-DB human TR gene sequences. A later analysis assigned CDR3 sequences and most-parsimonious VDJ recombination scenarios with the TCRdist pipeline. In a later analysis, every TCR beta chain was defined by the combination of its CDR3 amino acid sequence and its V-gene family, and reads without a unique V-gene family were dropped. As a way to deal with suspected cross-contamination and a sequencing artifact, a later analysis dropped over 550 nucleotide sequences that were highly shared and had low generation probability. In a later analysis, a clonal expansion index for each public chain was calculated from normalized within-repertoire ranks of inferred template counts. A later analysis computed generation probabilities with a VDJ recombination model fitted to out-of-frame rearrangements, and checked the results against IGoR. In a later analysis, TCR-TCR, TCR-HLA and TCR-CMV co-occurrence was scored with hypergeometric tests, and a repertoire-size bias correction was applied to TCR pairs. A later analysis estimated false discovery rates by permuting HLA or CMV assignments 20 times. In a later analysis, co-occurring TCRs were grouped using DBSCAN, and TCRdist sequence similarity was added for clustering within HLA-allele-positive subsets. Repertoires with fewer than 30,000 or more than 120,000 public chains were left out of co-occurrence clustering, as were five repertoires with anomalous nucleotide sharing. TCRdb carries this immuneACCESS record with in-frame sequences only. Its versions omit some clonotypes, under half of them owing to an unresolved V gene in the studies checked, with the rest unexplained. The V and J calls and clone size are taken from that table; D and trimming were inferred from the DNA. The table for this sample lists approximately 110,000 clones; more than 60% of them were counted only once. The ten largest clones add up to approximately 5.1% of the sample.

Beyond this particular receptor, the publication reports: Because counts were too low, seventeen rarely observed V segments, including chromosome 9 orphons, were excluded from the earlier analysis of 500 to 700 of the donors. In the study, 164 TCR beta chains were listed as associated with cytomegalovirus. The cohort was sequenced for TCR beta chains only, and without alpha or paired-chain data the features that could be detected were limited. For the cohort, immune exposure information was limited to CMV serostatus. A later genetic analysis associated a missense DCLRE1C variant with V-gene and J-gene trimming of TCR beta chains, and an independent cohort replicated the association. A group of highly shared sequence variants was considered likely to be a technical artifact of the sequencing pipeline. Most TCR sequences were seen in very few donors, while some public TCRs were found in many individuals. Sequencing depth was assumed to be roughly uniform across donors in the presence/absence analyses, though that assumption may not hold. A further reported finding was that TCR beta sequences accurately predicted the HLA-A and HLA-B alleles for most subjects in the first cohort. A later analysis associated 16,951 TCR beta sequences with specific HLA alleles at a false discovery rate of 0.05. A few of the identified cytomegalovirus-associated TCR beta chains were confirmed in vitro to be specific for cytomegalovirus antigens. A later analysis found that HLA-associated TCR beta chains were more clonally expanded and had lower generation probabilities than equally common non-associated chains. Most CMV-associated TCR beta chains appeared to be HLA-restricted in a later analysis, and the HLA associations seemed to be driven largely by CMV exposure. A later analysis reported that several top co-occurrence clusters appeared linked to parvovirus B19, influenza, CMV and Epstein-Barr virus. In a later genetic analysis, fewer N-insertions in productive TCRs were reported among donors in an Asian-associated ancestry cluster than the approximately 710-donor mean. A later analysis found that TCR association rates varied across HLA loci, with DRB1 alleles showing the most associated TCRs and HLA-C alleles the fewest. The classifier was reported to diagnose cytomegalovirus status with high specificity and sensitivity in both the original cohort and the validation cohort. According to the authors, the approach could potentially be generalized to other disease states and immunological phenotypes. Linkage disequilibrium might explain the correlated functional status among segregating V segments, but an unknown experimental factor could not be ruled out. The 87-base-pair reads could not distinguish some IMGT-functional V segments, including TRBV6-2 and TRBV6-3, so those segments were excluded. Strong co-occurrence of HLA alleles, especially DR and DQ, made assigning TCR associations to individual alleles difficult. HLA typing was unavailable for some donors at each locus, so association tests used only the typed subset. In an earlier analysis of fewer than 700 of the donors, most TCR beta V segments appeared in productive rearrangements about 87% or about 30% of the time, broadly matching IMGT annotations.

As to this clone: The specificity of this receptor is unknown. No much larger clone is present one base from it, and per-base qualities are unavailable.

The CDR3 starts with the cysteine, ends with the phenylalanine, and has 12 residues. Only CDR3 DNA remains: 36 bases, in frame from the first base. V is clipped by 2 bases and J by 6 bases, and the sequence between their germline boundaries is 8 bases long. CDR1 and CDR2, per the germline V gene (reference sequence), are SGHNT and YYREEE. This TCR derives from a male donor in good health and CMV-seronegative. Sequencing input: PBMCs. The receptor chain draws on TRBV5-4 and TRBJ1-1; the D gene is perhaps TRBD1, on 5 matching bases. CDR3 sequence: CASSFWGSEAFF. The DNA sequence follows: TGTGCCAGCAGCTTTTGGGGCTCTGAAGCTTTCTTT.